The clone carrying this TCR beta chain was seen a few times. The data derive from a study of blood T cell repertoires in COVID-19. Study as a whole: Samples came from the United States, Italy and Spain, spanning acute and convalescent COVID-19. PBMCs, B-cell-depleted T cells, or T cells were the source of the cDNA or gDNA that made up the material.

CDR1 is KGHSH and CDR2 is LQKENI in the germline V gene. Unmatched junction bases numbered 18, after V lost 5 bases and J lost 2 bases. This CDR3 is 19 amino acids long. Study processing details: Researchers report that nucleated cell counts were estimated from reference gene primer amplification. This table comes from immunoSEQ multiplex PCR, and its TCRdb copy is limited to in-frame clones, with some not included. That table furnishes V, J and clone size, whereas the DNA furnished D and trimming. The data show 95,000 to 120,000 clones, with more than 80% seen just once and approximately 8.1% held by the top ten.

The sequenced material came from peripheral blood. This chain links TRBV18 with TRBJ1-2; 9 nucleotides align to TRBD1. This clonotype originated in a woman aged 35 to 49 with acute or convalescent COVID-19. Written as DNA, the CDR3 is TGTGCCAGCTCATGGGACAGGGTCGTCACGGGAGAGGGGAACTATGGCTACACCTTC. Translation: CASSWDRVVTGEGNYGYTF.